Following are 13 T cell receptor beta chains from one sample sequenced in a study of T-cell memory formation after mild COVID-19. MiXCR, run by TCRdb on the 5' RACE reads, gives a single entry per CDR3 protein. The table lists approximately 34,000 distinct CDR3 sequences, approximately 8.3% of them singletons. The sequenced sample was PBMCs or a T cell subset sorted from them (not recorded which). The receptors stem from a man younger than 30 who had mild COVID-19 (a few samples of this study predate the infection). Cell type and time point are not known.

V and J are TRBV27 and TRBJ1-6, with D uncertain. The CDR3 spans 12 residues. The germline V and J ends were trimmed by 8 bases and 3 bases, with 5 bases remaining between them. Germline V gene sequence: CDR1 MNHEY, CDR2 SMNVEV (reference sequence). The CDR3 sequence is CASGDYNSPLHF. The CDR3 coding sequence is TGTGCCAGCGGGGACTATAATTCACCCCTCCACTTT.

In its sample, this clonotype was seen a few times. V and J are TRBV5-1 and TRBJ1-1; TRBD1 matches at 7 bases. The germline CDR1 and CDR2 sequences are SGHRS and YFSETQ. Trimming removed 4 bases from V and 2 bases from J; junction bases left unmatched: 5. This CDR3 comprises 14 residues. The CDR3 DNA sequence: TGCGCCAGCAGCCCGACAGGGCAAAACACTGAAGCTTTCTTT. As protein: CASSPTGQNTEAFF.

Only a few counts were recorded for this clonotype. A much larger clone is a single base away; this may be a read error. The chain recombines TRBV7-2 with TRBJ1-1, with D hard to call. Germline V CDR1 and CDR2: SGHTA, FQGNSA. The CDR3 extends over 14 amino acids. The CDR3 DNA is TGTGCCTGCAGCTTAGCTTTATTTGACACTGAAGCTTTCTTT. It yields the protein CACSLALFDTEAFF.

This clonotype came up many times. The chain carries TRBV6-5 and TRBJ2-2; TRBD1 or TRBD2 may be the D gene (5 bases each). The CDR3 covers 17 residues. Germline V gives CDR1 MNHEY, CDR2 SVGAGI. Deletions cut 3 bases from V and 4 bases from J, with 18 bases between. The chain's CDR3 is CASSYSSGARSTGELFF. The CDR3 DNA follows: TGTGCCAGCAGTTATTCTTCCGGGGCTCGTAGCACCGGGGAGCTGTTTTTT.

Many counts were recorded for this clonotype. This chain connects TRBV2 to TRBJ2-3, with 7 positions matching TRBD1. The V and J ends lost 4 bases and 5 bases, in that order; junction bases with no gene match: 3. The length of the CDR3 is 13 residues. Germline CDR1 is SNHLY and CDR2 is FYNNEI. CDR3 sequence reads: CASSGQGGDTQYF. The CDR3 DNA is TGTGCCAGCAGTGGACAGGGCGGAGATACGCAGTATTTT. Full variable domain (outside the CDR3, taken from reference TRBV2 and TRBJ2-3): EPEVTQTPSHQVTQMGQEVILRCVPISNHLYFYWYRQILGQKVEFLVSFYNNEISEKSEIFDDQFSVERPDGSNFTLKIRSTKLEDSAMYFCASSGQGGDTQYFGPGTRLTVL.

This clonotype was detected many times. The J gene is TRBJ1-1, the V gene TRBV7-2, with D unclear. The CDR3 runs 13 residues. Germline V CDR1 and CDR2: SGHTA, FQGNSA. V was pared by 5 bases and J by 5 bases, with 12 bases between. The CDR3 DNA is TGTGCCAGCAGCCTCTACCGGAATACTGAAGCTTTCTTT. Translating it yields CASSLYRNTEAFF.

This clonotype was detected many times. This chain uses TRBV19 with TRBJ2-6, with TRBD1 as a possible D gene (6 bases). The CDR3 is 15 residues long. V was cut by 6 bases and J by 1 base, with 10 bases left in between. Germline-derived CDR1 and CDR2 are LNHDA and SQIVND (reference sequence). CDR3 residues: CASSSRGSGANVLTF. As DNA, the CDR3 is TGTGCCAGTAGCAGCAGGGGTTCTGGGGCCAACGTCCTGACTTTC.

This clonotype was observed a handful of times. This chain uses TRBV7-2 with TRBJ2-5; possibly TRBD2 for D (5 bases). The CDR3 totals 13 residues. The V and J ends lost 5 bases and 7 bases respectively, with 14 bases between them. Germline CDR1 and CDR2: SGHTA and FQGNSA. DNA of the CDR3: TGTGCCAGCAGCCCCGCGGGCGCCGGGACCCAGTACTTC. It translates to CASSPAGAGTQYF.

This clonotype was seen a few times. V is TRBV20-1 and J is TRBJ2-7, with TRBD1 matching 7 bases. Losses at the gene ends were 1 base for V and 5 bases for J; bases not matched to a gene: 8. This CDR3 comprises 14 residues. Germline CDR1 DFQATT, CDR2 SNEGSKA (reference sequence). For the CDR3, the DNA is TGCAGTGCTAGAGCCGGGACAGACAGGGACGAGCAGTACGTC. Residues: CSARAGTDRDEQYV.

This rearrangement joins TRBV14 to TRBJ2-1; TRBD1 is a possible D gene (6 bases). The CDR3 covers 15 residues. The germline V gene has CDR1 SGHDN and CDR2 FVKESK. The V gene lost 4 bases and the J gene lost 0 bases, with 10 bases spanning the gap. The CDR3 DNA is TGTGCCAGCAGCCTTAGGGGGAGCTCCTACAATGAGCAGTTCTTC. Translated: CASSLRGSSYNEQFF.

Only a few counts were recorded for this clonotype. The CDR3 is CSVESVGQGGRAGEAFF. CDR3 nucleotide sequence: TGCAGCGTTGAGTCAGTGGGACAGGGCGGTCGGGCGGGAGAAGCTTTCTTT. This chain links TRBV29-1 with TRBJ1-1; TRBD1 matches 9 bases. V trimming: 3 bases; J trimming: 8 bases; junction bases outside the gene matches: 19. The CDR3 sequence is 17 residues long. Looked up from germline, CDR1 is SQVTM and CDR2 is ANQGSEA.

This clonotype was seen ten or more times. The CDR3 nucleotides read TGCGCCAGCAGCCAAGAGCCAGCGGGGGTATTAAAGCAGTTCTTC. This gives the protein CASSQEPAGVLKQFF. The chain employs TRBV4-3 and TRBJ2-1, with TRBD2 matching 8 bases. Germline CDR1 reads LGHNA; CDR2 reads YSLEER. CDR3 length: 15 residues. V was clipped by 0 bases and J by 11 bases; unmatched bases: 9.

This clonotype has at least ten counts. The gene calls are TRBV7-8 and TRBJ2-7; D is perhaps TRBD2 (7 bases). Trimming removed 1 base from V and 7 bases from J, with 11 bases in between. CDR1 and CDR2 (germline): SGHVS, FQNEAQ. The CDR3 totals 13 residues. CDR3: CASSLVGGAEQYF. CDR3 bases: TGTGCCAGCAGCTTAGTTGGGGGGGCTGAGCAGTACTTC.